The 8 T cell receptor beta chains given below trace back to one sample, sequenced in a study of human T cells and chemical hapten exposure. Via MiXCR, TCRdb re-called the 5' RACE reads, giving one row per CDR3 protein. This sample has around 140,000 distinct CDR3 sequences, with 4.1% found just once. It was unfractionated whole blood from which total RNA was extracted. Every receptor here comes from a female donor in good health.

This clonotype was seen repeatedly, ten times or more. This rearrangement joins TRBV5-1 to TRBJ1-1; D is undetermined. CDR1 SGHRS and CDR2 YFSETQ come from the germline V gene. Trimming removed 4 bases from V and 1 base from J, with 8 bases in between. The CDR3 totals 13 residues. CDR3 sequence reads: CASSVIENTEAFF. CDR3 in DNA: TGCGCCAGCAGCGTAATAGAGAACACTGAAGCTTTCTTT.

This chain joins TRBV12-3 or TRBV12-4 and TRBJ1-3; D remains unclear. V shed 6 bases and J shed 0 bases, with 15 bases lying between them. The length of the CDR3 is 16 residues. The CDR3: CASRPTGSTSGNTIYF. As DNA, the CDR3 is TGTGCCAGCAGACCGACGGGGAGCACCTCTGGAAACACCATATATTTT.

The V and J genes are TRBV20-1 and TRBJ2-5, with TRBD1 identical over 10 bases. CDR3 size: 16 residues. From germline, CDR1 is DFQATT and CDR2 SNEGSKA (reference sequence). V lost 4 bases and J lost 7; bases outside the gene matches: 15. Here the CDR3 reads CSATGTGDPFHLTQYF. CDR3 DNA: TGCAGTGCTACCGGGACAGGGGACCCATTCCATTTGACCCAGTACTTC.

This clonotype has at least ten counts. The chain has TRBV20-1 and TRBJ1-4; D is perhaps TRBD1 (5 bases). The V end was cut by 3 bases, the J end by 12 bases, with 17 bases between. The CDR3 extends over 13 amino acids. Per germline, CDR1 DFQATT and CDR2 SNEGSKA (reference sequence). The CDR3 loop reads CSARRDEHSELFF. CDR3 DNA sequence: TGCAGTGCTAGGAGGGACGAACATTCGGAACTGTTTTTT.

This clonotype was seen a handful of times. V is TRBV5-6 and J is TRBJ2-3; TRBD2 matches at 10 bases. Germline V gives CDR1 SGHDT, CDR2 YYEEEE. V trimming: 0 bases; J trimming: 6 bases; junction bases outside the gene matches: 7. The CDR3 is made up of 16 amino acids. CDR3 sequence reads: CASSLGSGGRRDTQYF. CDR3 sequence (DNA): TGTGCCAGCAGCTTGGGTAGCGGGGGGCGTCGGGATACGCAGTATTTT.

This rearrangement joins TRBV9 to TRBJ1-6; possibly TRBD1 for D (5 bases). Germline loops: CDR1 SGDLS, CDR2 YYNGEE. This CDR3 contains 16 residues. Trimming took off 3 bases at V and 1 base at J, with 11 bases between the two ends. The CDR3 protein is CASSEGRGSYNSPLHF. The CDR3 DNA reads TGTGCCAGCAGCGAGGGACGAGGGTCCTATAATTCACCCCTCCACTTT.

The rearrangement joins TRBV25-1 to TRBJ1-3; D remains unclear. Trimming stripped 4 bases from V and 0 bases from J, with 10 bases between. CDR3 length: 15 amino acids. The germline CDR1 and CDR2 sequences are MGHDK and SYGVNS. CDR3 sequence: CASSGPGSSGNTIYF. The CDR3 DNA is TGTGCCAGCAGTGGACCGGGCTCCTCTGGAAACACCATATATTTT.

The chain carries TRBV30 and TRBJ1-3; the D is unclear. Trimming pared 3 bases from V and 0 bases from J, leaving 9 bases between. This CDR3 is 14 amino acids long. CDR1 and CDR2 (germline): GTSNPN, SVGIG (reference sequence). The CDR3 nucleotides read TGTGCCTGGAGGGGTAGAATCTCTGGAAACACCATATATTTT. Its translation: CAWRGRISGNTIYF. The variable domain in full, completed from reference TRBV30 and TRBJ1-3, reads SQTIHQWPATLVQPVGSPLSLECTVEGTSNPNLYWYRQAAGRGLQLLFYSVGIGQISSEVPQNLSASRPQDRQFILSSKKLLLSDSGFYLCAWRGRISGNTIYFGEGSWLTVV.